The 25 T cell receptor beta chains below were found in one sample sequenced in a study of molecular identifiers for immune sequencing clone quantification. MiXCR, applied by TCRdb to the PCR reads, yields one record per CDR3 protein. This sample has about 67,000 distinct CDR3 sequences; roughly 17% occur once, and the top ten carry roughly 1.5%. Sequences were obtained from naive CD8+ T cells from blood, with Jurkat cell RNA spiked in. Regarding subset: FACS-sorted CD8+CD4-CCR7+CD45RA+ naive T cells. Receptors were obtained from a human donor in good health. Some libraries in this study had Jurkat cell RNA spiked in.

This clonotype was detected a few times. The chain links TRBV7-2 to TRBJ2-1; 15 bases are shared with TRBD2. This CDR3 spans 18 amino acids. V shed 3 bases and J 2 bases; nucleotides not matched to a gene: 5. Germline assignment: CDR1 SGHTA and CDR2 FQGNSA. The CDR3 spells CASSFGTSGGPTYNEQFF. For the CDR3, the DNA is TGTGCCAGCAGCTTCGGGACTAGCGGGGGGCCGACCTACAATGAGCAGTTCTTC.

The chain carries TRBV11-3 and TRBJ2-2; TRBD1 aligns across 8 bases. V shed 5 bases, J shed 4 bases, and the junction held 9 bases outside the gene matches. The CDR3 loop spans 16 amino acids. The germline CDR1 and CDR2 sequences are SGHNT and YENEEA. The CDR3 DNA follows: TGTGCCAGCAGCACCCGACAGGGGATCGGCACCGGGGAGCTGTTTTTT. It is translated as CASSTRQGIGTGELFF.

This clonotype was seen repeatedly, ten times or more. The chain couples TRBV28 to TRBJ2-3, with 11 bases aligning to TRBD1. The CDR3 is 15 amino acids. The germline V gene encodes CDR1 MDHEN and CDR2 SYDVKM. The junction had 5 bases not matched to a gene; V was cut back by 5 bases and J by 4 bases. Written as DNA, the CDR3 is TGTGCCAGCAGTCCTGGGACAGGGGGTCCAGATACGCAGTATTTT. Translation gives CASSPGTGGPDTQYF.

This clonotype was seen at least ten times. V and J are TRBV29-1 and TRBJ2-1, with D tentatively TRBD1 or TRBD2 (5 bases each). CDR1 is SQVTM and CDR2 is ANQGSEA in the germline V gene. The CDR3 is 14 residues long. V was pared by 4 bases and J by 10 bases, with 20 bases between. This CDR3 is CSVGRSSGGGEQFF. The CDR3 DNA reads TGCAGCGTTGGTCGTTCGAGTGGGGGTGGAGAGCAGTTCTTC.

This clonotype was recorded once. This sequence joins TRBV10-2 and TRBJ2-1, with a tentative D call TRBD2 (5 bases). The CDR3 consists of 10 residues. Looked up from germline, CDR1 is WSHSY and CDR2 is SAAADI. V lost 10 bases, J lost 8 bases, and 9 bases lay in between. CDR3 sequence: CATSSYEQFF. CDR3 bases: TGCGCCACTTCTAGCTATGAGCAGTTCTTC.

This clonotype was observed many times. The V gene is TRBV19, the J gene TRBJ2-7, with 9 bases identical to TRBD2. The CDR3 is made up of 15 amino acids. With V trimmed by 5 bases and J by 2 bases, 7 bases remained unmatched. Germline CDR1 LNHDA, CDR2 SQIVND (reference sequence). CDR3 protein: CASSPGTSSAYEQYF. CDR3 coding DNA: TGTGCCAGTAGTCCGGGGACTAGCTCCGCCTACGAGCAGTACTTC.

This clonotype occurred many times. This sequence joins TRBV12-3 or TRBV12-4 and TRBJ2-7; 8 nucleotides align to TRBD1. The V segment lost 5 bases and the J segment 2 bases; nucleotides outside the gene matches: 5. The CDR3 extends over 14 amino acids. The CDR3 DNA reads TGTGCCAGCAGTCCCTTGGGACAGGCCTACGAGCAGTACTTC. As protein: CASSPLGQAYEQYF.

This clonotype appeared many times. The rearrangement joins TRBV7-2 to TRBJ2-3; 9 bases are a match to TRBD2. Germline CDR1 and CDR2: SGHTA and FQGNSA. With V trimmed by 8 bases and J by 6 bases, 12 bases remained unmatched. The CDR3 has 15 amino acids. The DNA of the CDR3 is TGTGCCAGCTTCGGATTGGCGGGAGGGGTGGATACGCAGTATTTT. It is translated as CASFGLAGGVDTQYF.

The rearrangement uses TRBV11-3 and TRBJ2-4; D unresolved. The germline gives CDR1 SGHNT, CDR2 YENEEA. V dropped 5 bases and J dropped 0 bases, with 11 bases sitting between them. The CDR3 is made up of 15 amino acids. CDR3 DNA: TGTGCCAGCAGCGACCACATTCTAGCCAAAAACATTCAGTACTTC. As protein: CASSDHILAKNIQYF.

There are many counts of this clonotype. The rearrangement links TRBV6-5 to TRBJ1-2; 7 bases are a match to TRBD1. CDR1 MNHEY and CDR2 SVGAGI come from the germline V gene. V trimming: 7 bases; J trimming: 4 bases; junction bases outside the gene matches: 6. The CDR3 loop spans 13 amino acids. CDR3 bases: TGTGCCAGCACCTTCGGACAGGCCTATGGCTACACCTTC. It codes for CASTFGQAYGYTF.

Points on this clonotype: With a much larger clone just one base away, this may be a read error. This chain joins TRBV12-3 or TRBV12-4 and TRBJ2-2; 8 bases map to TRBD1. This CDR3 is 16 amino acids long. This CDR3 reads CASRERTGLYTEELFF. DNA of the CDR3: TGTGCCAGCAGGGAAAGGACAGGGTTGTACACCGAGGAGCTGTTTTTT.

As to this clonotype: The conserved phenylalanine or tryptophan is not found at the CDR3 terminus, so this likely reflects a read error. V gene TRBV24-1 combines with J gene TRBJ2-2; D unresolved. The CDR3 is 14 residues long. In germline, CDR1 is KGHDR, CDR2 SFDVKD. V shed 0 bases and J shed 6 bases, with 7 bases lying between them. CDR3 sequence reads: CATSDLRVSGELFY. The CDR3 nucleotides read TGTGCCACCAGTGATTTGCGGGTTTCCGGGGAGCTGTTTTAT.

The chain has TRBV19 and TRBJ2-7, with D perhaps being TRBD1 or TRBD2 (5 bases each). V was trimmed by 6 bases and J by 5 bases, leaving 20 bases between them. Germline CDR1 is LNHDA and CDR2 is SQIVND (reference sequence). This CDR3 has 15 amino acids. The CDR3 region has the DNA TGTGCCAGTAGACGGGGTGTAGGGGTAGAAAACGAGCAGTACTTC. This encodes CASRRGVGVENEQYF. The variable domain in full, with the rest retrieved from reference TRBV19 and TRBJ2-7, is DGGITQSPKYLFRKEGQNVTLSCEQNLNHDAMYWYRQDPGQGLRLIYYSQIVNDFQKGDIAEGYSVSREKKESFPLTVTSAQKNPTAFYLCASRRGVGVENEQYFGPGTRLTVT.

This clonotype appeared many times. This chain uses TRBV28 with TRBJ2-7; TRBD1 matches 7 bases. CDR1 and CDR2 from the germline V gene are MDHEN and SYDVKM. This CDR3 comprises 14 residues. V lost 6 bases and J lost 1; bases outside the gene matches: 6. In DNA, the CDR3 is TGTGCCAGCAGCTCGACAGGGAGTTCCTACGAGCAGTACTTC. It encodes CASSSTGSSYEQYF. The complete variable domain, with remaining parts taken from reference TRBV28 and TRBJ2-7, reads DVKVTQSSRYLVKRTGEKVFLECVQDMDHENMFWYRQDPGLGLRLIYFSYDVKMKEKGDIPEGYSVSREKKERFSLILESASTNQTSMYLCASSSTGSSYEQYFGPGTRLTVT.

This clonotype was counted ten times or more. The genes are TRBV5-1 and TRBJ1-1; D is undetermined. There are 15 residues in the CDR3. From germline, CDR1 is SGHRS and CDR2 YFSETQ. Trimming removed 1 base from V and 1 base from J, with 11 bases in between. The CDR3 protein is CASSLKLGQNTEAFF. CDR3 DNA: TGCGCCAGCAGCTTGAAGCTTGGGCAGAACACTGAAGCTTTCTTT.

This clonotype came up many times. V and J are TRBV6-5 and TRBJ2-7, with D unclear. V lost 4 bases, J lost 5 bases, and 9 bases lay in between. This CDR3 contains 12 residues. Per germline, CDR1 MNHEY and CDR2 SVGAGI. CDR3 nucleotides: TGTGCCAGCAGTTCGTCCGCGGACGAGCAGTACTTC. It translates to CASSSSADEQYF.

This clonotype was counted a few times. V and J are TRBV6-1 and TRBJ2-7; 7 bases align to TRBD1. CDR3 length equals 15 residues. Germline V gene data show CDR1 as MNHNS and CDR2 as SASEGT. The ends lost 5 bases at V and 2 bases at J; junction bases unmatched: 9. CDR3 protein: CASSRLQGTPYEQYF. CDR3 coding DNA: TGTGCCAGCAGTCGGTTACAGGGGACCCCCTACGAGCAGTACTTC.

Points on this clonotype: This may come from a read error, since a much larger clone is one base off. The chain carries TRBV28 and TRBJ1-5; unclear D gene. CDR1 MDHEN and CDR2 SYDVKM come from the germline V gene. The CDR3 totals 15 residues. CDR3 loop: CASSQTHSGNRPQHF. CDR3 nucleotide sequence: TGTGCCAGCAGCCAAACCCACAGCGGTAATCGGCCCCAGCATTTT. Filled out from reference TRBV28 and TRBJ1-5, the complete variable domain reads DVKVTQSSRYLVKRTGEKVFLECVQDMDHENMFWYRQDPGLGLRLIYFSYDVKMKEKGDIPEGYSVSREKKERFSLILESASTNQTSMYLCASSQTHSGNRPQHFGDGTRLSIL.

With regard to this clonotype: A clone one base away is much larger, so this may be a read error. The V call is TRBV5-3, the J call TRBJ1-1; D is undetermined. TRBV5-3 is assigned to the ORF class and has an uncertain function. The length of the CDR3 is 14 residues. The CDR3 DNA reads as TGTGACAGCAGCTTTTTTCTCATGAACACTGAAGCTTTCTTT. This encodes CDSSFFLMNTEAFF.

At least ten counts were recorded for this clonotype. CDR3 sequence (DNA): TGTGCCAGCAGCTTAATTCGACGGGAGGAATACAATGAGCAGTTCTTC. Translation gives CASSLIRREEYNEQFF. V usage is TRBV7-3 and J usage is TRBJ2-1; TRBD2 matches at 7 bases. V trimming: 1 base; J trimming: 4 bases; junction bases outside the gene matches: 7. CDR1 and CDR2 (germline): SGHTA, FQGTGA. This CDR3 is built from 16 residues.

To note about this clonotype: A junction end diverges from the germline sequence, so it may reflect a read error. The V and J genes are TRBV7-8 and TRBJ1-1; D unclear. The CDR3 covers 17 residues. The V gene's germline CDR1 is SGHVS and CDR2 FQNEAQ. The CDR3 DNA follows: TGTGCCAGCAGCTTTCAGTTGGTCGGACCGGACCACACTGAAGCTTCCTTT. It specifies CASSFQLVGPDHTEASF.

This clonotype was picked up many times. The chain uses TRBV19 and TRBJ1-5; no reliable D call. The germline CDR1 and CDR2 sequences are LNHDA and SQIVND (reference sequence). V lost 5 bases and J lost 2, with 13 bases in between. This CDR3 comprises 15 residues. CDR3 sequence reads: CASSLYGGGNQPQHF. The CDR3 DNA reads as TGTGCCAGTAGTCTCTACGGCGGGGGCAATCAGCCCCAGCATTTT. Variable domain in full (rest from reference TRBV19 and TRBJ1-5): DGGITQSPKYLFRKEGQNVTLSCEQNLNHDAMYWYRQDPGQGLRLIYYSQIVNDFQKGDIAEGYSVSREKKESFPLTVTSAQKNPTAFYLCASSLYGGGNQPQHFGDGTRLSIL.

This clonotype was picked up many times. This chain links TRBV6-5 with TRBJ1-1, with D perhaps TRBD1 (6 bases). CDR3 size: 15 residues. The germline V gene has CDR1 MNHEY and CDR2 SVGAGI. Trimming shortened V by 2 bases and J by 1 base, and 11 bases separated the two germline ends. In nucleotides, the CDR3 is TGTGCCAGCAGTTACGAAGGGGGACCGAACACTGAAGCTTTCTTT. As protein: CASSYEGGPNTEAFF.

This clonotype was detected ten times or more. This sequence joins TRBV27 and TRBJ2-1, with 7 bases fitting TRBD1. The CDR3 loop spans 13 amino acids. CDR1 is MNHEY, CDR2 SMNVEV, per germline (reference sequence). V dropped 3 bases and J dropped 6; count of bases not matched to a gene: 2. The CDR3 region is CASSFTGVNEQFF. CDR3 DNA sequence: TGTGCCAGCAGTTTCACAGGGGTCAATGAGCAGTTCTTC.

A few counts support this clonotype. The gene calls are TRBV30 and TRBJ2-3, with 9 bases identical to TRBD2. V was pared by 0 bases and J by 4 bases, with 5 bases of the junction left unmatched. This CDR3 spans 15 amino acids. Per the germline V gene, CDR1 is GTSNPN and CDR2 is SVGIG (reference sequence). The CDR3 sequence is CAWSVGSGSSDTQYF. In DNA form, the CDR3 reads TGTGCCTGGAGTGTCGGTAGCGGGAGTTCAGATACGCAGTATTTT.